This entry lists 10 T cell receptor beta chains sequenced from one sample in a study of CD8+ T cells in alopecia areata. Sequencing used cDNA as its template, made by extracting RNA and reverse transcribing it. Sequencing used immunoSEQ multiplex PCR; TCRdb keeps in-frame clones, though not all of them. Among under 300,000 clones listed, around 64% were seen once. Treatment described: oral pan-JAK inhibitor, 5-10 mg twice daily. The sequenced sample was CD4+ T cells sorted from blood, obtained at week 52, from a patient treated with tofacitinib. Every receptor here comes from a human donor with alopecia areata.

This sequence joins TRBV5-1 and TRBJ2-7; tentatively, D is TRBD2 (7 bases). Germline CDR1 is SGHRS and CDR2 is YFSETQ. V gave up 3 bases and J gave up 0 bases, with 13 bases separating them. The CDR3 runs 15 residues. CDR3 loop: CASSWGGGGSYEQYF. In nucleotides, the CDR3 is TGCGCCAGCAGCTGGGGGGGCGGCGGCTCCTACGAGCAGTACTTC.

The CDR3 region is CASSLGFRGRGETQYF. Here the CDR3 DNA reads TGTGCCAGCAGCTTAGGCTTCAGGGGAAGGGGGGAGACCCAGTACTTC. This rearrangement joins TRBV7-8 to TRBJ2-5, with D possibly matching TRBD1 (6 bases). The CDR3 is made up of 16 amino acids. Germline values: CDR1 SGHVS, CDR2 FQNEAQ. The V end was cut by 1 base, the J end by 5 bases, with 17 bases between. The variable domain in full, completed from reference TRBV7-8 and TRBJ2-5, reads GAGVSQSPRYKVAKRGQDVALRCDPISGHVSLFWYQQALGQGPEFLTYFQNEAQLDKSGLPSDRFFAERPEGSVSTLKIQRTQQEDSAVYLCASSLGFRGRGETQYFGPGTRLLVL.

The chain combines TRBV6-5 with TRBJ1-4; 9 positions match TRBD1. This CDR3 comprises 16 residues. With V trimmed by 8 bases and J by 4 bases, 11 bases remained unmatched. Per the germline V gene, CDR1 is MNHEY and CDR2 is SVGAGI. The chain's CDR3 is CASGSGQGTFNEKLFF. CDR3 DNA: TGTGCCAGCGGTTCGGGACAGGGAACTTTTAATGAAAAACTGTTTTTT.

The CDR3 nucleotides are TGCGCCAGCAGCTTGGGCACAGGTCAGCCCCAGCATTTT. Its translation: CASSLGTGQPQHF. V and J are TRBV5-1 and TRBJ1-5; a possible D gene is TRBD1 (5 bases). Trimming cost V 0 bases and J 6 bases, with 7 bases left between them. CDR3 length: 13 residues. CDR1 and CDR2 (germline): SGHRS, YFSETQ.

The J gene is TRBJ1-5, the V gene TRBV18, with TRBD1 identical over 7 bases. The CDR3 has 17 amino acids. Germline V gives CDR1 KGHSH, CDR2 LQKENI. With V trimmed by 3 bases and J by 0 bases, 8 bases remained unmatched. The CDR3 region is CASSPIGQANSNQPQHF. As DNA, the CDR3 is TGTGCCAGCTCACCGATCGGACAGGCAAATAGCAATCAGCCCCAGCATTTT.

CDR3 nucleotide sequence: TGTGCCTGGAGTAGGGAGGGCGAGCAGTACTTC. Translating gives CAWSREGEQYF. This sequence joins TRBV30 and TRBJ2-7; 7 bases map to TRBD2. CDR1 is GTSNPN, CDR2 SVGIG, per germline (reference sequence). Trimming removed 2 bases from V and 6 bases from J; junction bases left unmatched: 1. CDR3 length: 11 amino acids.

This chain uses TRBV2 with TRBJ1-6, with 7 nucleotides matching TRBD1. Trimming at V came to 6 bases and at J to 7 bases, leaving 3 bases not matched to a gene. Germline V gene data show CDR1 as SNHLY and CDR2 as FYNNEI. The CDR3 contains 13 residues. This chain's CDR3 is CASRGQRNSPLHF. Written as DNA, the CDR3 is TGTGCCAGCAGGGGACAGCGAAATTCACCCCTCCACTTT.

V gene TRBV2 combines with J gene TRBJ1-2; D unclear. The CDR3 runs 13 residues. Trimming stripped 2 bases from V and 2 bases from J, with 6 bases between. The germline gives CDR1 SNHLY, CDR2 FYNNEI. In nucleotides, the CDR3 is TGTGCCAGCAGTGAAACGGGAAACTATGGCTACACCTTC. Protein product: CASSETGNYGYTF.

V is TRBV5-1 and J is TRBJ2-5; D may correspond to TRBD1 or TRBD2 (5 bases each). Trimming pared 2 bases from V and 5 bases from J, leaving 10 bases between. This CDR3 region has 13 residues. The V gene's germline CDR1 is SGHRS and CDR2 YFSETQ. In DNA form, the CDR3 reads TGCGCCAGCAGCTTCCCAGAGGGGGAGACCCAGTACTTC. Translated, it gives CASSFPEGETQYF.

The CDR3 here is CASSLMVGSYGYTF. CDR3 in DNA: TGTGCCAGCAGCTTAATGGTCGGGAGCTATGGCTACACCTTC. The chain employs TRBV7-2 and TRBJ1-2; D gene uncertain. The CDR3 covers 14 residues. V gave up 2 bases and J gave up 4 bases, with 11 bases separating them. Germline V CDR1 and CDR2: SGHTA, FQGNSA.